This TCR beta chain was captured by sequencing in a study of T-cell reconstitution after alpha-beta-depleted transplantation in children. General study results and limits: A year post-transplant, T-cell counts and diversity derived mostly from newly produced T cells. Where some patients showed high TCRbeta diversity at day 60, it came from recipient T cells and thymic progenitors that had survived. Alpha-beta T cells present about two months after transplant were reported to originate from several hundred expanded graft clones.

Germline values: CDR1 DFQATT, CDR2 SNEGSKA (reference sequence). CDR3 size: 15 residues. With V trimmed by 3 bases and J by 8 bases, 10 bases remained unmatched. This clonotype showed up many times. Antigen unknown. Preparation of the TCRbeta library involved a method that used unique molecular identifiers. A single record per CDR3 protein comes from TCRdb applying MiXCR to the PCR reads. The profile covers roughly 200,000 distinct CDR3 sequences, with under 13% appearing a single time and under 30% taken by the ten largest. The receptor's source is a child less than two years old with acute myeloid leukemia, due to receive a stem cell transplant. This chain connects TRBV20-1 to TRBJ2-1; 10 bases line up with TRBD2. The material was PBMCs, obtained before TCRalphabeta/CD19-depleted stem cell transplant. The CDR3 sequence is CSASSPTSGIHEQFF. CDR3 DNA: TGCAGTGCTAGCTCCCCAACTAGCGGGATACATGAGCAGTTCTTC.